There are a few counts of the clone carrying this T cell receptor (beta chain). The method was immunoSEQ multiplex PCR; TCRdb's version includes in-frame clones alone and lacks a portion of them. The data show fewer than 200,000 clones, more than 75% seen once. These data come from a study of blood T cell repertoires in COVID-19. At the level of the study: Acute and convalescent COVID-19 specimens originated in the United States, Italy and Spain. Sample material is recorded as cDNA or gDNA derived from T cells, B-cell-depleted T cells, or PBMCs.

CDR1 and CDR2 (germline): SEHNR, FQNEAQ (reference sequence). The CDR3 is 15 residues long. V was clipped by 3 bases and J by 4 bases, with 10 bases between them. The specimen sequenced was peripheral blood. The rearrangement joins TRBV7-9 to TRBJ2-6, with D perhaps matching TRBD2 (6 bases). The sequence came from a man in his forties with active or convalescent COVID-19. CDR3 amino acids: CASSLPSAGANVLTF. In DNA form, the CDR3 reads TGTGCCAGCAGCTTGCCTAGCGCCGGGGCCAACGTCCTGACTTTC.